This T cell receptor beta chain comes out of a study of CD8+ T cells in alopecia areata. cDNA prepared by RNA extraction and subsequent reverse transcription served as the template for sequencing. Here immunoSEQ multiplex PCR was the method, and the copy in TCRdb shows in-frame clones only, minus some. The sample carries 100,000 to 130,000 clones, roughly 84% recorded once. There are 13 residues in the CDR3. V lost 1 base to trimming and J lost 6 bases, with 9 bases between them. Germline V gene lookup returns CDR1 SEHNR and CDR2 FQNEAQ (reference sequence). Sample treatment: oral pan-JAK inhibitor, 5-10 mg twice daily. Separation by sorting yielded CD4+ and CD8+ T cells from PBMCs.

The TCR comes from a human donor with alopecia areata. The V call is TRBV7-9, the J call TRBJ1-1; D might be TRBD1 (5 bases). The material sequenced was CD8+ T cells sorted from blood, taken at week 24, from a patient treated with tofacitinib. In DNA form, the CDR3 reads TGTGCCAGCAGCTTAGGAGGGGATCCTGAAGCTTTCTTT. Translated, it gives CASSLGGDPEAFF.